These 26 T cell receptor beta chains were sequenced from one sample in a study of neoadjuvant anti-PD-1 for oral cavity cancer (dated by TCRdb to the early 2020s). Library construction relied on the immunoSEQ multiplex PCR assay. The clones in this table, taken by TCRdb from immuneACCESS, are in-frame only. Not every clone is retained; where verified, under half of the shortfall comes from an unresolved V gene, and the cause of the rest is unknown. The sample includes approximately 15,000 clones, with 60% to 85% observed a single time. Clones ranked in the top ten supply approximately 3% of the sample. The sample's time point label, in plain terms: after neoadjuvant nivolumab, at surgical resection. Sequenced material: PBMCs, taken after nivolumab (anti-PD-1) treatment. Source of these receptors: a person between 40 and 85 years old with oral cavity squamous cell carcinoma.

V usage is TRBV7-8 and J usage is TRBJ2-1; TRBD2 aligns across 7 bases. CDR1 and CDR2 (germline): SGHVS, FQNEAQ. CDR3 length: 14 amino acids. The trim removed 5 bases at V and 10 bases at J, leaving 11 bases unmatched. CDR3 region: CASSESGTNGEQFF. The CDR3 nucleotides read TGTGCCAGCAGCGAATCCGGGACTAACGGGGAGCAGTTCTTC.

This chain joins TRBV7-2 and TRBJ2-3; D may be TRBD1 or TRBD2 (5 bases each). There are 15 residues in the CDR3. Germline CDR1 is SGHTA and CDR2 is FQGNSA. Trimming pared 5 bases from V and 10 bases from J, leaving 22 bases between. The CDR3 here is CASSPGTGTFRPQYF. DNA of the CDR3: TGTGCCAGCAGCCCCGGGACCGGAACTTTTCGTCCGCAGTATTTT.

In this sample, this clone turned up a few times. The chain employs TRBV5-1 and TRBJ1-3, with D possibly matching TRBD1 (5 bases). The V gene's germline CDR1 is SGHRS and CDR2 YFSETQ. The V end was cut by 0 bases, the J end by 0 bases, with 13 bases between. The CDR3 is 17 residues long. The CDR3 here is CASSLAPQGSSGNTIYF. DNA for the CDR3: TGCGCCAGCAGCTTGGCCCCGCAGGGATCCTCTGGAAACACCATATATTTT.

This clone was seen once. J is TRBJ1-1 and V is TRBV10-3; a weak D match, TRBD1 (5 bases). The germline CDR1 and CDR2 sequences are ENHRY and SYGVKD. CDR3 length: 14 residues. Trimming removed 11 bases from V and 0 bases from J, with 16 bases in between. The CDR3 is CAVRSGALNTEAFF. The CDR3 bases are TGTGCCGTTCGCTCCGGGGCGCTGAACACTGAAGCTTTCTTT.

This clone was counted once. This sequence joins TRBV4-1 and TRBJ2-1; a possible D gene is TRBD2 (6 bases). This CDR3 contains 16 residues. Germline loops: CDR1 MGHRA, CDR2 YSYEKL. Trimming shortened V by 0 bases and J by 2 bases, and 11 bases separated the two germline ends. The CDR3 loop is CASSQETSGPYNEQFF. The CDR3 nucleotides read TGCGCCAGCAGCCAAGAAACGAGCGGGCCCTACAATGAGCAGTTCTTC.

In this sample, this clone turned up a few times. This chain links TRBV2 with TRBJ1-2; 7 bases are a match to TRBD1. J lost 6 bases, V lost 7 bases, and 11 bases had no gene match. Germline CDR1 reads SNHLY; CDR2 reads FYNNEI. This CDR3 is 14 amino acids long. The CDR3 DNA follows: TGTGCCAGCACCAAAAAGACAGGGAAAGATGGCTACACCTTC. Amino acids: CASTKKTGKDGYTF.

The chain's CDR3 is CASSLDGPYNEQFF. DNA of the CDR3: TGCGCCAGCAGCTTGGACGGACCCTACAATGAGCAGTTCTTC. V is TRBV5-1 and J is TRBJ2-1; no clear D gene. Trimming pared 0 bases from V and 2 bases from J, leaving 6 bases between. Germline CDR1 reads SGHRS; CDR2 reads YFSETQ. This CDR3 has 14 residues.

This clone rates as medium-sized. The chain uses TRBV11-2 and TRBJ1-2, with 9 bases lining up with TRBD1. The germline V gene has CDR1 SGHAT and CDR2 FQNNGV. The CDR3 totals 13 residues. V lost 5 bases, J lost 9 bases, and 7 bases stayed unmatched. CDR3 residues: CASSPGTGSSYTF. CDR3 in DNA: TGTGCCAGCAGCCCCGGGACAGGGAGCAGCTACACCTTC. The full variable domain, with the rest looked up from reference TRBV11-2 and TRBJ1-2, is EAGVAQSPRYKIIEKRQSVAFWCNPISGHATLYWYQQILGQGPKLLIQFQNNGVVDDSQLPKDRFSAERLKGVDSTLKIQPAKLEDSAVYLCASSPGTGSSYTFGSGTRLTVV.

CDR3 nucleotide sequence: TGTGCCAGCAGCTTTTTAGCGGGAGTGGAGGAGACCCAGTACTTC. Residues: CASSFLAGVEETQYF. This chain joins TRBV7-2 and TRBJ2-5, with 9 bases aligning to TRBD2. CDR3 length: 15 residues. Germline V CDR1 and CDR2: SGHTA, FQGNSA. V shed 3 bases, J shed 5 bases, and the junction held 7 bases outside the gene matches.

The chain has TRBV6-1 and TRBJ1-1, with D uncertain. Trimming shortened V by 8 bases and J by 0 bases, and 7 bases separated the two germline ends. Germline V gene data show CDR1 as MNHNS and CDR2 as SASEGT. The CDR3 length is 12 residues. The CDR3 reads CASCPMNTEAFF. Written as DNA, the CDR3 is TGTGCCAGCTGCCCGATGAACACTGAAGCTTTCTTT.

The V and J genes are TRBV5-1 and TRBJ2-5; D may be TRBD1 (6 bases). Per the germline V gene, CDR1 is SGHRS and CDR2 is YFSETQ. There are 15 residues in the CDR3. Trimming left V 3 bases short and J 5 bases short, with 17 bases between. CDR3 region: CASSSRQASGETQYF. The DNA for the CDR3 is TGCGCCAGCAGCTCACGACAGGCTTCCGGGGAGACCCAGTACTTC.

The chain has TRBV6-6 and TRBJ2-3; TRBD2 matches 8 bases. The CDR3 totals 15 residues. Germline V gene sequence: CDR1 MNHNY, CDR2 SVGAGI (reference sequence). V shed 6 bases, J shed 1 base, and the junction held 6 bases outside the gene matches. In DNA form, the CDR3 reads TGTGCCAGCAGAACGGGAGGGCCTGGCACAGATACGCAGTATTTT. Its protein is CASRTGGPGTDTQYF.

This chain connects TRBV7-3 to TRBJ2-3; D might be TRBD2 (5 bases). Germline CDR1 is SGHTA and CDR2 is FQGTGA. This CDR3 has 15 amino acids. Trimming removed 0 bases from V and 2 bases from J, with 9 bases in between. The CDR3 region is CASSLTSVATDTQYF. The DNA for the CDR3 is TGTGCCAGCAGCTTAACTAGCGTTGCCACAGATACGCAGTATTTT.

The chain couples TRBV6-5 to TRBJ2-7, with D perhaps TRBD2 (5 bases). The germline CDR1 and CDR2 sequences are MNHEY and SVGAGI. V gave up 6 bases and J gave up 2 bases, with 14 bases separating them. This CDR3 has 14 residues. This CDR3 reads CASRQYPGTYEQYF. The CDR3 region has the DNA TGTGCCAGCAGACAATATCCGGGGACCTACGAGCAGTACTTC.

This clone was detected a few times. This chain joins TRBV28 and TRBJ1-2; TRBD1 might be the D (5 bases). V was cut by 3 bases and J by 4 bases, with 9 bases left in between. In germline, CDR1 is MDHEN, CDR2 SYDVKM. The length of the CDR3 is 13 residues. This CDR3 is CASSLYRSYGYTF. The CDR3 nucleotides are TGTGCCAGCAGTTTGTACAGGAGCTATGGCTACACCTTC.

This clone was seen a few times. The chain joins TRBV10-3 to TRBJ1-1, with 8 bases matching TRBD1. CDR1 and CDR2 from the germline V gene are ENHRY and SYGVKD. J was trimmed by 8 bases and V by 5 bases; bases with no gene match: 4. The CDR3 loop spans 12 amino acids. The CDR3 protein is CAISQDREEAFF. In DNA, the CDR3 is TGTGCCATCAGTCAGGACAGGGAGGAAGCTTTCTTT.

J is TRBJ2-7 and V is TRBV20-1; the D gene is possibly TRBD2 (5 bases). The CDR3 has 11 residues. Trimming stripped 4 bases from V and 6 bases from J, with 10 bases between. Germline values: CDR1 DFQATT, CDR2 SNEGSKA (reference sequence). CDR3 loop: CSAKAEAEQYF. The CDR3 region has the DNA TGCAGTGCTAAGGCGGAGGCCGAGCAGTACTTC.

This clone has just a few counts. The chain uses TRBV5-1 and TRBJ1-1; TRBD1 matches at 8 bases. From germline, CDR1 is SGHRS and CDR2 YFSETQ. V lost 2 bases and J lost 8; bases outside the gene matches: 5. This CDR3 is built from 13 residues. Here the CDR3 reads CASSLAGGREAFF. Written as DNA, the CDR3 is TGCGCCAGCAGCTTAGCAGGGGGCAGGGAAGCTTTCTTT. Using reference TRBV5-1 and TRBJ1-1 for the parts outside the CDR3, the full variable domain is KAGVTQTPRYLIKTRGQQVTLSCSPISGHRSVSWYQQTPGQGLQFLFEYFSETQRNKGNFPGRFSGRQFSNSRSEMNVSTLELGDSALYLCASSLAGGREAFFGQGTRLTVV.

The chain couples TRBV5-4 to TRBJ1-5, with D tentatively TRBD1 (5 bases). Germline values: CDR1 SGHNT, CDR2 YYREEE (reference sequence). V lost 2 bases and J lost 4, with 13 bases in between. This CDR3 region has 15 residues. The CDR3, as DNA: TGTGCCAGCAGCTTTGGGGGGGGAATGAATCAGCCCCAGCATTTT. It specifies CASSFGGGMNQPQHF.

This chain links TRBV6-5 with TRBJ2-1; 9 bases are shared with TRBD2. The CDR3 consists of 15 residues. The germline gives CDR1 MNHEY, CDR2 SVGAGI. The trim removed 2 bases at V and 10 bases at J, leaving 9 bases unmatched. The CDR3 nucleotides are TGTGCCAGCAGTTACAGGCCTAGCGGGATGAACGAGCAGTTCTTC. This codes for CASSYRPSGMNEQFF.

The V and J genes are TRBV7-2 and TRBJ1-3, with TRBD1 matching 7 bases. Unmatched junction bases numbered 2, after V lost 4 bases and J lost 2 bases. Germline CDR1 reads SGHTA; CDR2 reads FQGNSA. This CDR3 spans 14 amino acids. The CDR3 region has the DNA TGTGCCAGCAGCTCCGGGACAGCTGGAAACACCATATATTTT. It is translated as CASSSGTAGNTIYF.

This clone has a single count. V and J are TRBV28 and TRBJ2-3; D remains ambiguous. Germline CDR1 and CDR2: MDHEN and SYDVKM. The germline V and J ends were trimmed by 5 bases and 2 bases, with 5 bases remaining between them. This CDR3 region has 12 residues. The CDR3 sequence: CASSTHTDTQYF. CDR3 DNA sequence: TGTGCCAGCAGTACCCACACAGATACGCAGTATTTT.

This sequence joins TRBV11-2 and TRBJ2-3, with D uncertain. Germline assignment: CDR1 SGHAT and CDR2 FQNNGV. The CDR3 length is 16 residues. Trimming shortened V by 1 base and J by 0 bases, and 11 bases separated the two germline ends. The CDR3 coding sequence is TGTGCCAGCAGCTTAGTCGTACCTACTAGCACAGATACGCAGTATTTT. Translated, it gives CASSLVVPTSTDTQYF.

The chain combines TRBV6-4 with TRBJ2-7, with TRBD1 matching over 9 bases. In germline, CDR1 is MRHNA, CDR2 SNTAGT. The CDR3 spans 15 residues. V trimming: 3 bases; J trimming: 1 base; junction bases outside the gene matches: 4. The CDR3 DNA reads as TGTGCCAGCAGTGAAGACGGGACAGGGTCCTACGAGCAGTACTTC. Amino acids: CASSEDGTGSYEQYF.

This chain links TRBV10-1 with TRBJ2-1; no definite D call. This CDR3 spans 15 amino acids. Germline V lookup: CDR1 WNHNN, CDR2 SYGVQD (reference sequence). Trimming left V 0 bases short and J 6 bases short, with 12 bases between. CDR3 DNA: TGCGCCAGCAGTGAGTCCCGGGTCCCCCTCAATGAGCAGTTCTTC. Amino acid sequence: CASSESRVPLNEQFF.

The chain couples TRBV25-1 to TRBJ1-1, with unresolved D. V lost 6 bases and J lost 6, with 11 bases in between. In germline, CDR1 is MGHDK, CDR2 SYGVNS. This CDR3 comprises 12 residues. The CDR3 region is CASSLSGSEAFF. CDR3 nucleotide sequence: TGTGCCAGCAGCTTATCCGGCTCTGAAGCTTTCTTT.